One and the same sample provided the 20 T cell receptor beta chains below, sequenced in a study of CD8 T cells in cerebrospinal fluid in Alzheimer's disease. TCRdb reprocessed the 10x single-cell sequencing reads and reports one entry per CDR3 protein, with no DNA. The listing contains a few hundred distinct CDR3 sequences. The sample comprised cerebrospinal fluid. Every receptor here comes from a human donor with mild cognitive impairment.

By frequency, this clonotype is large. The CDR3 loop reads CASSPRIVNTEAFF. The chain uses TRBV9 and TRBJ1-1. The CDR3 is 14 amino acids. CDR1 and CDR2 from the germline V gene are SGDLS and YYNGEE.

This sequence joins TRBV20-1 and TRBJ2-7; TCRdb gives TRBD2 as the D gene, but with no DNA this cannot be confirmed. This CDR3 has 13 residues. Germline-derived CDR1 and CDR2 are DFQATT and SNEGSKA (reference sequence). The CDR3 here is CSAGTEALYEQYF.

The V gene is TRBV5-4, the J gene TRBJ1-3; there is no DNA to check the TCRdb D call of TRBD1. This CDR3 is built from 15 residues. Germline V gives CDR1 SGHNT, CDR2 YYREEE (reference sequence). The CDR3 protein is CASSPRGGSGNTIYF.

This clonotype is called medium-sized based on its frequency. The chain links TRBV28 to TRBJ2-7. This CDR3 has 17 residues. Germline values: CDR1 MDHEN, CDR2 SYDVKM. The CDR3: CASSLLDGGQAGYEQYF.

This clonotype ranks as medium-sized (0.01 to 0.1%) in terms of frequency. This chain uses TRBV4-1 with TRBJ2-7; the TCRdb call, TRBD2, lacks DNA for checking. From germline, CDR1 is MGHRA and CDR2 YSYEKL. The CDR3 has 14 amino acids. CDR3 amino acids: CASSQAGGIYEQYF.

Judged by frequency, this clonotype is medium-sized. This rearrangement joins TRBV7-6 to TRBJ2-3; the TRBD1 assignment by TCRdb is unverifiable without DNA. The CDR3 runs to 15 residues. Germline lookup yields CDR1 SGHVS and CDR2 FNYEAQ. The CDR3 spells CASSLAGASTDTQYF.

Considering frequency, this clonotype is hyperexpanded (1% or more). The rearrangement links TRBV3-1 to TRBJ2-6; TCRdb's D call of TRBD1 is untestable without DNA. The CDR3 length is 20 residues. Looked up from germline, CDR1 is LGHDT and CDR2 is YNNKEL (reference sequence). The CDR3 is CASRPHRDRGFSTEANVLTF.

This clonotype shows up as large (0.1 to 1%) by frequency. V gene TRBV20-1 combines with J gene TRBJ2-3. Germline V gene lookup returns CDR1 DFQATT and CDR2 SNEGSKA (reference sequence). The CDR3 spans 13 residues. Here the CDR3 reads CSASKRSTDTQYF.

Measured by frequency, this clonotype is medium-sized. V usage is TRBV20-1 and J usage is TRBJ2-1; TCRdb names TRBD2, which stays unverified in the absence of DNA. The CDR3 contains 14 residues. Germline V CDR1 and CDR2: DFQATT, SNEGSKA (reference sequence). CDR3 region: CSARGLAGEVEQFF.

This clonotype is large by frequency. J is TRBJ1-5 and V is TRBV7-6; TCRdb's D gene call, TRBD1, goes unchecked for lack of DNA. The V gene's germline CDR1 is SGHVS and CDR2 FNYEAQ. The CDR3 totals 14 residues. The CDR3 is CASSLGAGLQPQHF.

This clonotype counts as hyperexpanded by frequency. This chain's CDR3 is CASSFGRGSFGGNEQFF. The chain recombines TRBV7-2 with TRBJ2-1; TCRdb's D gene call, TRBD1, goes unchecked for lack of DNA. Germline values: CDR1 SGHTA, CDR2 FQGNSA. The CDR3 has 17 residues.

This clonotype is called large based on its frequency. This chain uses TRBV20-1 with TRBJ1-3; lacking DNA, the TRBD1 call made by TCRdb goes unchecked. CDR1 DFQATT and CDR2 SNEGSKA come from the germline V gene (reference sequence). CDR3 length: 13 residues. The CDR3 region is CSAPGGAGNTIYF.

This clonotype is medium-sized by frequency. This chain uses TRBV27 with TRBJ2-3; there is no DNA to check the TCRdb D call of TRBD2. The CDR3 extends over 17 amino acids. Germline V gene data show CDR1 as MNHEY and CDR2 as SMNVEV (reference sequence). CDR3 in amino acids: CASSSWSPGGGKDTQYF.

Measured by frequency, this clonotype is large. The rearrangement joins TRBV7-2 to TRBJ1-5; there is no DNA to check the TCRdb D call of TRBD1. The CDR3 loop spans 15 amino acids. The germline V gene encodes CDR1 SGHTA and CDR2 FQGNSA. CDR3 loop: CASSFTGGASQPQHF.

The rearrangement links TRBV10-3 to TRBJ2-1; TCRdb selects TRBD1, and the lack of DNA leaves this call unchecked. Looked up from germline, CDR1 is ENHRY and CDR2 is SYGVKD. This CDR3 spans 13 amino acids. The CDR3 spells CAIGQGATGEQFF.

This clonotype is identified as large from frequency. V is TRBV7-7 and J is TRBJ2-1; TCRdb lists TRBD2, though no DNA is available to test this call. This CDR3 is built from 18 residues. Germline assignment: CDR1 SSHAT and CDR2 FNYEAQ (reference sequence). The CDR3 protein is CASSLAEPGLYPDNEQFF.

This clonotype shows up as large by frequency. The chain links TRBV20-1 to TRBJ1-6; TCRdb outputs TRBD1, but without DNA this stays unchecked. The CDR3 covers 13 residues. Germline V gives CDR1 DFQATT, CDR2 SNEGSKA (reference sequence). The CDR3 sequence is CSARTGRNSPLHF.

Judged by frequency, this clonotype is medium-sized. The gene calls are TRBV6-6 and TRBJ2-5; the D call from TCRdb, TRBD1, cannot be confirmed without DNA. CDR1 is MNHNY and CDR2 is SVGAGI in the germline V gene (reference sequence). This CDR3 has 17 amino acids. CDR3 protein: CASSYSWSPAEQETQYF.

This clonotype counts as medium-sized by frequency. The chain is built from TRBV6-2 or TRBV6-3 and TRBJ2-2; TCRdb's D gene call, TRBD2, goes unchecked for lack of DNA. Germline V gene sequence: CDR1 MNHEY, CDR2 SVGEGT. This CDR3 has 15 residues. The CDR3 region is CASRGAGERAGELFF.

This clonotype is identified as medium-sized from frequency. The chain employs TRBV30 and TRBJ1-1; absent DNA, TCRdb's TRBD1 call cannot be checked. This CDR3 is built from 13 residues. Germline V gives CDR1 GTSNPN, CDR2 SVGIG (reference sequence). The CDR3 sequence is CAWTKQGNTEAFF.